This T cell receptor (beta chain) was documented in a study of persistence of HIV-infected CD4 T cells. A remark on this clone: Its cognate antigen is unknown.

Sequencing used immunoSEQ version 4 in survey mode. TCRdb keeps only in-frame clones here, not all; method: immunoSEQ multiplex PCR. This repertoire shows more than 30,000 clones, approximately 78% found once; its top ten account for 0.97%. The stimulus was an HIV-1 Gag 15-mer peptide pool, around 1.1 ug/peptide/mL. CD40L-negative CD69-negative CD45RO-high memory CD4+ T cells were sorted as populations depleted of antigen-responding cells. These HIV-1-infected adults initiated suppressive ART in chronic infection. Donors had undetectable plasma HIV-1 RNA, under 50 copies/mL, for 4+ years. Donors had CD4+ T cell counts above 400 cells/uL and were CMV-seropositive. CD8+ T cells were removed from PBMCs prior to stimulation. The source of this sequence is an adult with HIV. The donor label of this sample is uncertain. Sample: cultured CD4+ T cells from PBMCs, taken from a patient who received antiretroviral therapy.

Written as DNA, the CDR3 is TGTGCCAGCAGCTTGGACTCCCGGGTGGGCGGGGAGCTGTTTTTT. Amino acids: CASSLDSRVGGELFF. The chain employs TRBV7-3 and TRBJ2-2; a weak D match, TRBD2 (5 bases). V dropped 3 bases and J dropped 7 bases, with 15 bases sitting between them. Germline loops: CDR1 SGHTA, CDR2 FQGTGA. The CDR3 has 15 amino acids. Looking up the rest from reference TRBV7-3 and TRBJ2-2 gives the full variable domain: GAGVSQTPSNKVTEKGKYVELRCDPISGHTALYWYRQSLGQGPEFLIYFQGTGAADDSGLPNDRFFAVRPEGSVSTLKIQRTERGDSAVYLCASSLDSRVGGELFFGEGSRLTVL.